The next 7 T cell receptor beta chains were all read from a single sample in a study of cytomegalovirus exposure and HLA in healthy donors. The assay was immunoSEQ multiplex PCR, and TCRdb's table has in-frame clones only and misses some. The sample includes 330,000 or so clones, 86% of them seen just once. Sequenced: PBMCs. The receptors were sampled from a woman between 18 and 30 years old in good health and CMV-seronegative.

V gene TRBV19 combines with J gene TRBJ1-5; D is uncertain. V was shortened by 0 bases and J by 7 bases, with 13 bases between the two germline ends. In germline, CDR1 is LNHDA, CDR2 SQIVND (reference sequence). CDR3 length: 15 residues. The CDR3 here is CASSIDYRLEQPQHF. CDR3 bases: TGTGCCAGTAGTATAGATTACAGACTAGAACAGCCCCAGCATTTT.

The gene calls are TRBV7-9 and TRBJ2-7; no reliable D call. The CDR3 runs 12 residues. V gave up 6 bases and J gave up 5 bases, with 11 bases separating them. Germline V gene lookup returns CDR1 SEHNR and CDR2 FQNEAQ (reference sequence). The CDR3 loop reads CASRYAADEQYF. The CDR3 DNA sequence: TGTGCCAGCAGGTATGCCGCGGACGAGCAGTACTTC.

The V and J genes are TRBV4-3 and TRBJ1-1; 10 bases align to TRBD1. The CDR3 totals 15 residues. Per the germline V gene, CDR1 is LGHNA and CDR2 is YSLEER. V trimming: 1 base; J trimming: 1 base; junction bases outside the gene matches: 0. CDR3 nucleotides: TGCGCCAGCAGCCAAGGGACAGGGGGGAACACTGAAGCTTTCTTT. Translating gives CASSQGTGGNTEAFF.

This chain uses TRBV21-1 with TRBJ2-7; TRBD1, the D gene given by the table, was not confirmed from the DNA. TRBV21-1 is classified as a pseudogene. This CDR3 region has 16 residues. CDR3 protein: CASSSQAAGEIHEQYF. Written as DNA, the CDR3 is TGTGCCAGCAGCTCCCAGGCGGCAGGGGAGATCCACGAGCAGTACTTC.

This sequence joins TRBV7-9 and TRBJ2-1; possibly TRBD2 for D (5 bases). Trimming took off 4 bases at V and 6 bases at J, with 10 bases between the two ends. Germline CDR1 is SEHNR and CDR2 is FQNEAQ (reference sequence). The CDR3 runs 13 residues. The CDR3 DNA reads TGTGCCAGCAGCTCCCACGAGGGCAATGAGCAGTTCTTC. Translating it yields CASSSHEGNEQFF.

The gene calls are TRBV2 and TRBJ2-7, with 10 positions matching TRBD2. The junction had 10 bases not matched to a gene; V was cut back by 4 bases and J by 1 base. The germline CDR1 and CDR2 sequences are SNHLY and FYNNEI. The length of the CDR3 is 17 residues. The chain's CDR3 is CASSVGGAGGKSYEQYF. In nucleotides, the CDR3 is TGTGCCAGCAGTGTGGGGGGAGCGGGAGGGAAATCCTACGAGCAGTACTTC.

This rearrangement joins TRBV19 to TRBJ1-5; D not resolved. The V gene's germline CDR1 is LNHDA and CDR2 SQIVND (reference sequence). The CDR3 spans 15 residues. Trimming took off 0 bases at V and 4 bases at J, with 10 bases between the two ends. The CDR3 reads CASSIDRIPNQPQHF. The CDR3 DNA sequence: TGTGCCAGTAGTATAGACAGAATACCAAATCAGCCCCAGCATTTT.